This T cell receptor beta chain was sequenced in a study of cytomegalovirus exposure and HLA in healthy donors. Study results and caveats: The study flagged some 180 TCR beta chains as cytomegalovirus-associated.

The PCR used 60 Vbeta and 13 Jbeta primers. Assay used: immunoSEQ multiplex PCR; TCRdb lists only in-frame clones, some missing. The table has over 150,000 clones, 70% to 85% seen once. With regard to this clone: As yet, its antigen is unknown.

CDR1 SGHTA and CDR2 FQGNSA come from the germline V gene. The CDR3 sequence is 13 residues long. Trimming removed 5 bases from V and 4 bases from J, with 12 bases in between. Sequencing used PBMCs. The clonotype comes from a man aged 30 to 45 in good health and CMV-seronegative. V and J are TRBV7-2 and TRBJ2-7; a possible D gene is TRBD2 (5 bases). The CDR3 region is CASSLLAWYEQYF. CDR3 DNA sequence: TGTGCCAGCAGCCTCTTAGCGTGGTACGAGCAGTACTTC.